Presented here are 30 T cell receptor beta chains from one specimen sequenced in a study of neoadjuvant nivolumab and ipilimumab in lung cancer. Produced via immunoSEQ multiplex PCR; TCRdb's table is partial and in-frame only. The profile shows 4,000 to 5,500 clones, 77% of them singletons. Sample: adjacent normal lung tissue, taken after neoadjuvant nivolumab, alone or with ipilimumab, at or shortly before surgery. The receptors originated from an adult with non-small cell lung cancer.

In this sample, this clone turned up once. The chain recombines TRBV6-5 with TRBJ1-2; no firm D call. The length of the CDR3 is 15 residues. Trimming stripped 0 bases from V and 3 bases from J, with 11 bases between. Germline V CDR1 and CDR2: MNHEY, SVGAGI. The CDR3 is CASSYSIQNDYGYTF. CDR3 nucleotide sequence: TGTGCCAGCAGTTACTCGATACAGAACGACTATGGCTACACCTTC.

The V gene is TRBV28, the J gene TRBJ2-2, with a possible D match to TRBD2 (6 bases). V shed 6 bases and J shed 7 bases, with 12 bases lying between them. This CDR3 is 13 amino acids long. CDR1 is MDHEN and CDR2 is SYDVKM in the germline V gene. The CDR3 DNA reads as TGTGCCAGCAGCCCGGGGGTCGGCGGGGAGCTGTTTTTT. Translated, it gives CASSPGVGGELFF.

This clone showed up just once. The chain has TRBV7-8 and TRBJ2-7; 9 bases match TRBD2. Trimming removed 1 base from V and 0 bases from J; junction bases left unmatched: 1. The CDR3 spans 15 residues. Germline-derived CDR1 and CDR2 are SGHVS and FQNEAQ. The CDR3 sequence is CASSLGTSASYEQYV. The CDR3 bases are TGTGCCAGCAGCTTAGGGACTAGCGCCTCCTACGAGCAGTACGTC.

The V and J genes are TRBV5-6 and TRBJ1-2; D call uncertain. Trimming cost V 3 bases and J 4 bases, with 7 bases left between them. From germline, CDR1 is SGHDT and CDR2 YYEEEE. The CDR3 is 12 amino acids. This CDR3 reads CASSSNGYGYTF. The DNA of the CDR3 is TGTGCCAGCAGCTCCAACGGCTATGGCTACACCTTC.

This clone was seen once. The rearrangement links TRBV18 to TRBJ1-4; D may be TRBD1 (5 bases). Germline CDR1 reads KGHSH; CDR2 reads LQKENI. Trimming removed 6 bases at V and 3 bases at J, with 8 bases between. There are 13 residues in the CDR3. CDR3 in amino acids: CASSPGANEKLFF. The DNA for the CDR3 is TGTGCCAGCTCCCCGGGGGCTAATGAAAAACTGTTTTTT.

The V and J genes are TRBV7-6 and TRBJ2-5; possibly TRBD1 or TRBD2 for D (6 bases each). The germline CDR1 and CDR2 sequences are SGHVS and FNYEAQ. V was trimmed by 5 bases and J by 5 bases, leaving 21 bases between them. The CDR3 runs 16 residues. This CDR3 reads CASSPTGQGTAETQYF. Written as DNA, the CDR3 is TGTGCCAGCAGCCCCACAGGGCAGGGGACTGCCGAGACCCAGTACTTC.

By proportion, this clone is large. The V call is TRBV19, the J call TRBJ1-5; 7 positions match TRBD1. Germline CDR1 LNHDA, CDR2 SQIVND (reference sequence). The junction had 5 bases not matched to a gene; V was cut back by 2 bases and J by 1 base. The CDR3 is 16 residues long. CDR3 coding DNA: TGTGCCAGTAGTATACAGACGGGACAGAGCAATCAGCCCCAGCATTTT. Translation gives CASSIQTGQSNQPQHF.

CDR3 nucleotide sequence: TGTGCCAGCAGCTTACCTATCGGGACACCTAGTCGAACCGAAAACATTCAGTACTTC. Residues: CASSLPIGTPSRTENIQYF. The chain joins TRBV7-8 to TRBJ2-4; tentative D call: TRBD1 (6 bases). CDR3 length: 19 amino acids. Per the germline V gene, CDR1 is SGHVS and CDR2 is FQNEAQ. Trimming removed 2 bases at V and 5 bases at J, with 25 bases between.

The chain combines TRBV7-9 with TRBJ1-1; maybe TRBD1 (5 bases). V shed 3 bases and J shed 3 bases, with 11 bases lying between them. The CDR3 sequence is 14 residues long. Looked up from germline, CDR1 is SEHNR and CDR2 is FQNEAQ (reference sequence). The chain's CDR3 is CASSLGMGDTEAFF. DNA for the CDR3: TGTGCCAGCAGCTTGGGAATGGGGGACACTGAAGCTTTCTTT.

This clone has more than one count but fewer than ten. The CDR3, as DNA: TGTGCCAGCAGATACGGGAATGAAAAACTGTTTTTT. Translated: CASRYGNEKLFF. This chain joins TRBV2 and TRBJ1-4; D remains ambiguous. Germline-derived CDR1 and CDR2 are SNHLY and FYNNEI. V lost 6 bases, J lost 5 bases, and 7 bases lay in between. The CDR3 extends over 12 amino acids.

V usage is TRBV27 and J usage is TRBJ2-2; 7 bases match TRBD1. With 4 bases clipped from V and 6 bases from J, the junction kept 8 bases outside the gene matches. CDR1 is MNHEY and CDR2 is SMNVEV in the germline V gene (reference sequence). This CDR3 is built from 15 residues. The CDR3 nucleotides are TGTGCCAGCAGTTCCTCGACAGGGTCTTCCGGGGAGCTGTTTTTT. The encoded protein is CASSSSTGSSGELFF.

This sequence joins TRBV11-2 and TRBJ2-3, with a tentative D call TRBD2 (5 bases). V lost 7 bases, J lost 1 base, and 15 bases lay in between. This CDR3 region has 15 residues. Germline V gives CDR1 SGHAT, CDR2 FQNNGV. In DNA, the CDR3 is TGTGCCAGCACCCGAAGCGGAGCGGGCACAGATACGCAGTATTTT. Translated: CASTRSGAGTDTQYF. The variable domain in full, completed from reference TRBV11-2 and TRBJ2-3, reads EAGVAQSPRYKIIEKRQSVAFWCNPISGHATLYWYQQILGQGPKLLIQFQNNGVVDDSQLPKDRFSAERLKGVDSTLKIQPAKLEDSAVYLCASTRSGAGTDTQYFGPGTRLTVL.

The chain links TRBV7-2 to TRBJ1-2, with D perhaps matching TRBD1 (5 bases). CDR1 is SGHTA and CDR2 is FQGNSA in the germline V gene. V gave up 6 bases and J gave up 2 bases, with 10 bases separating them. This CDR3 has 13 amino acids. CDR3 region: CASSPDKNYGYTF. The CDR3 DNA is TGTGCCAGCAGTCCGGACAAAAACTATGGCTACACCTTC.

The V and J genes are TRBV7-2 and TRBJ1-2, with D tentatively TRBD1 (5 bases). The germline V gene has CDR1 SGHTA and CDR2 FQGNSA. V lost 5 bases, J lost 3 bases, and 7 bases lay in between. The CDR3 totals 12 residues. As DNA, the CDR3 is TGTGCCAGCAGCGTGGGGGACTATGGCTACACCTTC. Residues: CASSVGDYGYTF.

In this sample, this clone is large. This sequence joins TRBV28 and TRBJ2-3; the D call may be TRBD1 or TRBD2 (5 bases each). The germline V gene has CDR1 MDHEN and CDR2 SYDVKM. V gave up 7 bases and J gave up 6 bases, with 17 bases separating them. CDR3 length equals 14 residues. The CDR3 nucleotides read TGTGCCAGCACCCCAGGACACCGCGGGGATACGCAGTATTTT. Translating it yields CASTPGHRGDTQYF.

This clone was seen just once. The chain uses TRBV18 and TRBJ1-4, with D unclear. From germline, CDR1 is KGHSH and CDR2 LQKENI. V lost 2 bases, J lost 8 bases, and 3 bases lay in between. The length of the CDR3 is 11 residues. The CDR3 here is CASSPKEKLFF. DNA of the CDR3: TGTGCCAGCTCACCAAAAGAAAAACTGTTTTTT.

The V call is TRBV5-5, the J call TRBJ1-2; D not certain. Germline assignment: CDR1 SGHKS and CDR2 YYEKEE (reference sequence). V lost 2 bases and J 5 bases, leaving 10 bases between the germline ends. The length of the CDR3 is 13 residues. CDR3 residues: CASSLGGTYGYTF. CDR3 DNA: TGTGCCAGCAGCTTAGGTGGCACTTATGGCTACACCTTC. Drawing the rest from reference TRBV5-5 and TRBJ1-2, the complete variable domain is DAGVTQSPTHLIKTRGQQVTLRCSPISGHKSVSWYQQVLGQGPQFIFQYYEKEERGRGNFPDRFSARQFPNYSSELNVNALLLGDSALYLCASSLGGTYGYTFGSGTRLTVV.

The chain links TRBV6-6 to TRBJ1-1; maybe TRBD1 (5 bases). This CDR3 is built from 11 residues. Deletions cut 7 bases from V and 10 bases from J, with 13 bases between. Germline CDR1 is MNHNY and CDR2 is SVGAGI (reference sequence). CDR3 sequence reads: CASTSGRRAFF. In DNA form, the CDR3 reads TGTGCCAGCACCTCGGGGCGGCGAGCTTTCTTT.

This clone has a handful of counts. The gene calls are TRBV4-1 and TRBJ2-3; no clear D gene. Germline V gene lookup returns CDR1 MGHRA and CDR2 YSYEKL. The CDR3 runs 13 residues. Trimming removed 3 bases from V and 1 base from J, with 5 bases in between. The CDR3 region is CASSQGRTDTQYF. DNA of the CDR3: TGCGCCAGCAGCCAGGGTCGCACAGATACGCAGTATTTT.

This sequence joins TRBV7-9 and TRBJ2-3; TRBD1 or TRBD2 may be the D gene (6 bases each). Looked up from germline, CDR1 is SEHNR and CDR2 is FQNEAQ (reference sequence). The length of the CDR3 is 16 residues. V lost 2 bases to trimming and J lost 0 bases, with 12 bases between them. The CDR3 spells CASSLYEGGSTDTQYF. As DNA, the CDR3 is TGTGCCAGCAGCTTATATGAGGGGGGCAGCACAGATACGCAGTATTTT.

V is TRBV5-6 and J is TRBJ2-7; D may match TRBD1 or TRBD2 (5 bases each). Germline loops: CDR1 SGHDT, CDR2 YYEEEE. Deletions cut 2 bases from V and 9 bases from J, with 15 bases between. The CDR3 totals 13 residues. Here the CDR3 reads CASSFLSGRGQYF. The CDR3 nucleotides are TGTGCCAGCAGCTTCCTCTCGGGACGGGGGCAGTACTTC.

The gene calls are TRBV7-6 and TRBJ2-1, with 15 positions matching TRBD2. After removal of 5 bases from V and 0 bases from J, the junction contained 11 bases not matched to a gene. This CDR3 spans 20 amino acids. CDR1 and CDR2 (germline): SGHVS, FNYEAQ. The CDR3 DNA sequence: TGTGCCAGCAGCGGTACCGGGACTAGCGGGGGGTACCGCTCCTACAATGAGCAGTTCTTC. Amino acids: CASSGTGTSGGYRSYNEQFF.

DNA of the CDR3: TGCGCCAGCACCCGGACAGGGTTGGGGGCTTCCAATGGCTACACCTTC. Translating gives CASTRTGLGASNGYTF. J is TRBJ1-2 and V is TRBV5-1; the match to TRBD1 covers 8 bases. The CDR3 is made up of 16 amino acids. The germline V gene encodes CDR1 SGHRS and CDR2 YFSETQ. V lost 6 bases to trimming and J lost 6 bases; unmatched junction nucleotides: 16.

This clone was found once. This chain's CDR3 is CASSLVACGFF. DNA of the CDR3: TGTGCCAGCAGCTTAGTTGCGTGTGGGTTCTTC. The rearrangement uses TRBV11-3 and TRBJ2-1; the D is unclear. Trimming stripped 1 base from V and 15 bases from J, with 10 bases between. CDR1 SGHNT and CDR2 YENEEA come from the germline V gene. This CDR3 spans 11 amino acids.

This clone is large. This chain joins TRBV11-3 and TRBJ2-3; 11 positions match TRBD1. Germline trimming cut 0 bases from V and 2 bases from J; bases unmatched to any gene: 4. The CDR3 runs to 17 residues. Per germline, CDR1 SGHNT and CDR2 YENEEA. The CDR3 here is CASSLDGQGASTDTQYF. In DNA, the CDR3 is TGTGCCAGCAGCTTAGATGGACAGGGGGCTTCCACAGATACGCAGTATTTT. Based on the CDR3 plus reference TRBV11-3 and TRBJ2-3, the full variable domain is EAGVVQSPRYKIIEKKQPVAFWCNPISGHNTLYWYLQNLGQGPELLIRYENEEAVDDSQLPKDRFSAERLKGVDSTLKIQPAELGDSAVYLCASSLDGQGASTDTQYFGPGTRLTVL.

The chain couples TRBV10-3 to TRBJ2-3; 9 nucleotides line up with TRBD2. Germline values: CDR1 ENHRY, CDR2 SYGVKD. This CDR3 has 15 residues. Germline trimming cut 4 bases from V and 3 bases from J; bases unmatched to any gene: 5. CDR3 region: CAISVPGLATDTQYF. The CDR3 nucleotides are TGTGCCATCAGTGTGCCGGGACTAGCTACAGATACGCAGTATTTT.

The rearrangement joins TRBV28 to TRBJ2-2; tentatively, D is TRBD2 (6 bases). CDR1 is MDHEN, CDR2 SYDVKM, per germline. Trimming cost V 3 bases and J 2 bases, with 7 bases left between them. The CDR3 runs to 14 residues. The CDR3 sequence: CASSLRGNTGELFF. CDR3 coding DNA: TGTGCCAGCAGTTTGCGGGGAAACACCGGGGAGCTGTTTTTT.

This clone was picked up a small number of times. This chain links TRBV28 with TRBJ1-1; D gene ambiguous. V shed 2 bases and J shed 5 bases, with 3 bases lying between them. The germline CDR1 and CDR2 sequences are MDHEN and SYDVKM. This CDR3 has 11 amino acids. The CDR3 region is CASSLGTEAFF. The CDR3 nucleotides are TGTGCCAGCAGTTTAGGTACTGAAGCTTTCTTT.

The CDR3 bases are TGTGCCAGCAGATTTGGGACAGGAGGGAACCAGCCCCAGCATTTT. This gives the protein CASRFGTGGNQPQHF. This chain links TRBV6-5 with TRBJ1-5, with 8 bases matching TRBD1. CDR1 MNHEY and CDR2 SVGAGI come from the germline V gene. The CDR3 length is 15 residues. After removal of 6 bases from V and 7 bases from J, the junction contained 11 bases not matched to a gene.

V is TRBV6-5 and J is TRBJ2-1; 11 positions match TRBD2. Trimming removed 6 bases from V and 4 bases from J; junction bases left unmatched: 5. CDR3 length equals 15 residues. Germline CDR1 and CDR2: MNHEY and SVGAGI. The CDR3 is CASSLTSGGYNEQFF. Here the CDR3 DNA reads TGTGCCAGCAGCCTTACTAGCGGGGGATACAATGAGCAGTTCTTC.